This entry features one T cell receptor (beta chain) sequence. Its antigen is as yet unknown. CDR1 and CDR2 from the germline V gene are LNHDA and SQIVND (reference sequence). The CDR3 runs to 12 residues. V was pared by 1 base and J by 10 bases, with 10 bases between. Primers for the PCR totalled 60 Vbeta and 13 Jbeta. Using immunoSEQ multiplex PCR, the repertoire was profiled, and TCRdb retains in-frame clones only, with some absent. The sample lists 150,000 or so clones, 65% to 85% occurring once. The data belong to a study of cytomegalovirus exposure and HLA in healthy donors. Study observations and caveats: TCR beta chain V- and J-gene trimming was linked, in a later analysis, to a missense variant in DCLRE1C. Published work reported that the classifier diagnosed cytomegalovirus status with high specificity and sensitivity.

V usage is TRBV19 and J usage is TRBJ1-1; D not resolved. This TCR was recovered from a woman between 50 and 59 years old in good health and CMV-seropositive. The sample consisted of PBMCs. The CDR3 DNA follows: TGTGCCAGTAGTATAGGTGTAGCGGGAGCTTTCTTT. This codes for CASSIGVAGAFF.